The next 6 T cell receptor beta chains were all read from a single sample in a study of T cell responses to AZD1222 COVID-19 vaccine. Generated by immunoSEQ multiplex PCR, the TCRdb table keeps only in-frame clones and is missing some. The sample consists of about 180,000 clones, 80% to 90% of them appearing once. The source material was peripheral blood, sampled on day 0 of AZD1222 vaccination. The receptors were gathered from an adult in good health.

The genes are TRBV10-2 and TRBJ2-3; D perhaps matches TRBD2 (6 bases). The CDR3 runs 13 residues. Trimming removed 5 bases at V and 6 bases at J, with 12 bases between. Germline CDR1 and CDR2: WSHSY and SAAADI. CDR3 amino acids: CASSLISGDTQYF. The DNA of the CDR3 is TGCGCCAGCAGTTTAATTAGCGGCGATACGCAGTATTTT.

The chain has TRBV5-1 and TRBJ1-4, with D hard to call. The V gene's germline CDR1 is SGHRS and CDR2 YFSETQ. Trimming took off 1 base at V and 0 bases at J, with 16 bases between the two ends. The CDR3 consists of 18 residues. The CDR3 nucleotides are TGCGCCAGCAGCTTGACGACACAAACACTTGCAACTAATGAAAAACTGTTTTTT. It specifies CASSLTTQTLATNEKLFF.

The chain couples TRBV7-3 to TRBJ2-5; 9 bases align to TRBD2. The CDR3 extends over 14 amino acids. Trimming took 3 bases from V and 2 from J; bases not matched to a gene: 1. Germline CDR1 SGHTA, CDR2 FQGTGA. CDR3 nucleotide sequence: TGTGCCAGCAGCTTCCTAGCGGGGCAAGAGACCCAGTACTTC. It is translated as CASSFLAGQETQYF.

The rearrangement joins TRBV7-9 to TRBJ1-1, with D tentatively TRBD1 (5 bases). CDR3 size: 16 residues. CDR1 and CDR2 (germline): SEHNR, FQNEAQ (reference sequence). Trimming took 7 bases from V and 3 from J, leaving 21 bases between them. CDR3: CASTPGGIKVDTEAFF. CDR3 nucleotide sequence: TGTGCCAGCACCCCCGGGGGGATAAAGGTAGACACTGAAGCTTTCTTT.

J is TRBJ2-3 and V is TRBV2; 7 bases agree with TRBD2. V dropped 7 bases and J dropped 2; count of bases not matched to a gene: 9. There are 15 residues in the CDR3. Germline-derived CDR1 and CDR2 are SNHLY and FYNNEI. CDR3 amino acids: CASKGVAGYTDTQYF. CDR3 sequence (DNA): TGTGCCAGCAAGGGAGTAGCGGGCTACACAGATACGCAGTATTTT.

The chain links TRBV3-1 (or the pseudogene TRBV3-2) to TRBJ1-2, with TRBD1 as a possible D gene (5 bases). Germline assignment: CDR1 LGHDT and CDR2 YNNKEL (reference sequence). This CDR3 has 13 amino acids. Trimming cost V 1 base and J 8 bases, with 11 bases left between them. The CDR3 reads CASSQGRGGGYTF. As DNA, the CDR3 is TGTGCCAGCAGCCAAGGGAGGGGTGGGGGCTACACCTTC.